This TCR beta chain was found in a study of blood T cell repertoires in COVID-19. Original handling: Reference gene primer amplification in the assay estimated nucleated cell counts. Sequenced by immunoSEQ multiplex PCR; TCRdb stores in-frame clones only, minus some. Clone size and the V and J calls come from that table; the DNA yielded D and trimming. The sample consists of over 300,000 clones, 70% to 90% of them appearing once. V shed 6 bases and J 4 bases; nucleotides not matched to a gene: 2. This CDR3 is 13 amino acids long. The germline gives CDR1 ENHRY, CDR2 SYGVKD. The chain has TRBV10-3 and TRBJ1-2; 10 positions agree with TRBD1. Material: PBMCs or T cells enriched from blood (not recorded which). This clonotype originated in a young man who had recovered from COVID-19. For the CDR3, the DNA is TGTGCCATCAGGGACAGGGGGATCTATGGCTACACCTTC. Translated, it gives CAIRDRGIYGYTF.